This T cell receptor (beta chain) originates from a study of a mutant IDH1 vaccine in newly diagnosed glioma. Study information: Earlier care involved radiotherapy, temozolomide, or both, and the majority received both. Findings and limits, study-wide: Immune responses induced by vaccination arose in about 93% of the patients.

About this clone: The antigen is not known.

Time point in this sample: baseline, week 1 (first vaccination visit). Treatment here: pre-vaccination baseline after standard-of-care therapy. Donors' newly diagnosed IDH1-mutant WHO grade 3 or 4 astrocytomas lacked nuclear ATRX. Using immunoSEQ multiplex PCR, the repertoire was profiled, and TCRdb retains in-frame clones only, with some absent. The repertoire holds around 88,000 clones, roughly 75% seen once, with approximately 7.9% in the top ten. The origin of this receptor is a man aged 40-55 years with glioma. The specimen was PBMCs, collected from a glioma patient treated with radiotherapy, temozolomide or both.

The CDR3 is CASSLPGSNYGYTF. In DNA form, the CDR3 reads TGTGCCAGCAGCTTGCCCGGGTCCAACTATGGCTACACCTTC. This chain connects TRBV11-2 to TRBJ1-2; D not certain. This CDR3 has 14 amino acids. The germline gives CDR1 SGHAT, CDR2 FQNNGV. V lost 3 bases, J lost 2 bases, and 10 bases lay in between.